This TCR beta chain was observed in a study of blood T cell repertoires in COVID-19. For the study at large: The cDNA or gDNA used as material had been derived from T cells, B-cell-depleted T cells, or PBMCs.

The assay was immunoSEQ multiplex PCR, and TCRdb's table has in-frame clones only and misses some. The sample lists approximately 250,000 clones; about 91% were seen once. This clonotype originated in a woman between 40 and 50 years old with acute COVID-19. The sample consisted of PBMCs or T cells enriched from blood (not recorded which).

Here the CDR3 DNA reads TGCAGCGTTGAAGTGGGAGGTGGCTACACCTTC. Protein sequence: CSVEVGGGYTF. The chain has TRBV29-1 and TRBJ1-2; no clear D gene. This CDR3 has 11 amino acids. V was clipped by 1 base and J by 7 bases, with 7 bases between them. CDR1 SQVTM and CDR2 ANQGSEA come from the germline V gene.